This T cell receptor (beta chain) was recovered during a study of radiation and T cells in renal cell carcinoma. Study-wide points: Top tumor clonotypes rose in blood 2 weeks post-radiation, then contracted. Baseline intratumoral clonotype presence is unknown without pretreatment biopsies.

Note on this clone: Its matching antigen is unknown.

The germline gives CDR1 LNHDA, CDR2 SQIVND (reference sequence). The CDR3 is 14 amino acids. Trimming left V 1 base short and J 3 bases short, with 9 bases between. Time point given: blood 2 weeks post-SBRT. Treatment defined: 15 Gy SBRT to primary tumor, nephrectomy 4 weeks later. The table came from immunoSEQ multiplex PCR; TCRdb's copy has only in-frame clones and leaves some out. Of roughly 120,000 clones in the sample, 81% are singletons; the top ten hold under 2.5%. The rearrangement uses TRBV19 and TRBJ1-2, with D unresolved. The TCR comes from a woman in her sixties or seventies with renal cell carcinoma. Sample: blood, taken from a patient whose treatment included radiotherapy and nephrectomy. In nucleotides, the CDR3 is TGTGCCAGTAGTATAGGTTCAGGCTACTATGGCTACACCTTC. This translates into CASSIGSGYYGYTF. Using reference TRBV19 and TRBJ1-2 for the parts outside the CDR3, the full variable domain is DGGITQSPKYLFRKEGQNVTLSCEQNLNHDAMYWYRQDPGQGLRLIYYSQIVNDFQKGDIAEGYSVSREKKESFPLTVTSAQKNPTAFYLCASSIGSGYYGYTFGSGTRLTVV.